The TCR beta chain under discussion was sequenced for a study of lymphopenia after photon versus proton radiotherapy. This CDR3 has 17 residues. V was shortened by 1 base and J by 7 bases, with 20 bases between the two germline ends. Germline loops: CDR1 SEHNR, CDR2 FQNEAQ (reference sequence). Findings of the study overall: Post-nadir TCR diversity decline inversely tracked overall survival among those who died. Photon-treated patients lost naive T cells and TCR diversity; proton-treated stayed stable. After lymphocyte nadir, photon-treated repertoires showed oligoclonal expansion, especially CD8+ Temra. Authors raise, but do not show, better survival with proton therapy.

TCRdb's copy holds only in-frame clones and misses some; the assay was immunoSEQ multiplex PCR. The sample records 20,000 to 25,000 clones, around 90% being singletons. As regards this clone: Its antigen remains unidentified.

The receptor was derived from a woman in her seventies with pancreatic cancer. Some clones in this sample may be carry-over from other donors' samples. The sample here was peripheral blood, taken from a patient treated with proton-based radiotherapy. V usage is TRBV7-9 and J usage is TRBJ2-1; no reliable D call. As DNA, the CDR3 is TGTGCCAGCAGCTTAGACCGGTTTAGCCCCGTCGGTAATGAGCAGTTCTTC. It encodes CASSLDRFSPVGNEQFF.